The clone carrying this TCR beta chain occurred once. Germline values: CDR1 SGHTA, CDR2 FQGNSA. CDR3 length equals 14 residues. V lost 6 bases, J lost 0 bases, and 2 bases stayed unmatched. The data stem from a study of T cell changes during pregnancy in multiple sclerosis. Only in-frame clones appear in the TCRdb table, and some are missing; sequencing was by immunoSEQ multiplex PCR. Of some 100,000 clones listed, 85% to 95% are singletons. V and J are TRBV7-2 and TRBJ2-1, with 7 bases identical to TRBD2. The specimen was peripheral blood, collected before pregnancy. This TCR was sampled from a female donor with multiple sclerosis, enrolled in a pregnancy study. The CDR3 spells CASRTGGSYNEQFF. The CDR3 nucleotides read TGTGCCAGCAGAACGGGGGGCTCCTACAATGAGCAGTTCTTC. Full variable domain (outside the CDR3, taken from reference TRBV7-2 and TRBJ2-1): GAGVSQSPSNKVTEKGKDVELRCDPISGHTALYWYRQSLGQGLEFLIYFQGNSAPDKSGLPSDRFSAERTGGSVSTLTIQRTQQEDSAVYLCASRTGGSYNEQFFGPGTRLTVL.